This TCR beta chain appears in the sequencing data of a study of blood T cell repertoires in COVID-19. Overall study context: The United States, Italy and Spain supplied acute and convalescent COVID-19 samples.

In the study's own analysis: For nucleated cells, counts were estimated from reference gene primer amplification. TCRdb's table, derived via immunoSEQ multiplex PCR, lists solely in-frame clones and lacks some. From that table come the V and J calls and clone size; the DNA was used to work out D and trimming. The profile shows around 170,000 clones, 83% of them singletons. This CDR3 contains 11 residues. The V gene lost 5 bases and the J gene lost 8 bases, with 9 bases spanning the gap. The germline V gene has CDR1 DFQATT and CDR2 SNEGSKA (reference sequence). This chain uses TRBV20-1 with TRBJ1-4; D perhaps matches TRBD1 (6 bases). Sequencing input: peripheral blood. This clonotype was obtained from a human donor in a cohort sampled during active COVID-19. Here the CDR3 DNA reads TGCAGTGCTTACAGGGCCGAAAAACTGTTTTTT. As protein: CSAYRAEKLFF.